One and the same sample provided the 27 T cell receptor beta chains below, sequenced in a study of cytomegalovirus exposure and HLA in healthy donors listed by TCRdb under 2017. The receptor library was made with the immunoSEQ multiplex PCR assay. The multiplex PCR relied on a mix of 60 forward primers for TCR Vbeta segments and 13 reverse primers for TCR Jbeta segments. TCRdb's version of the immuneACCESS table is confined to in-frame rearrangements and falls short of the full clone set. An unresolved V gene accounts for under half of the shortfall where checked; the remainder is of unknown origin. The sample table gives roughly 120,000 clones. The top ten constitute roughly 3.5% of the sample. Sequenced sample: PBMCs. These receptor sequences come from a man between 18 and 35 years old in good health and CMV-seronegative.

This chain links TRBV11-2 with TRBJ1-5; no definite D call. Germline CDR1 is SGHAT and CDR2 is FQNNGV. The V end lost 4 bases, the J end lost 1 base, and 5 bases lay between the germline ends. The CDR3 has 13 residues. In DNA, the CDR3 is TGTGCCAGCAGCTCCCAAAGCAATCAGCCCCAGCATTTT. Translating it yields CASSSQSNQPQHF.

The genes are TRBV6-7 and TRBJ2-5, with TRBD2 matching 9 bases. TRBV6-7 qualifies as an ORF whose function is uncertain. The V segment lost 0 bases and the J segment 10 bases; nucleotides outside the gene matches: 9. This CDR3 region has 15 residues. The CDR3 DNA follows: TGTGCCAGCAGTTACTCGAATCGCGGGGGGGCCGGCCAGTACTTC. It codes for CASSYSNRGGAGQYF.

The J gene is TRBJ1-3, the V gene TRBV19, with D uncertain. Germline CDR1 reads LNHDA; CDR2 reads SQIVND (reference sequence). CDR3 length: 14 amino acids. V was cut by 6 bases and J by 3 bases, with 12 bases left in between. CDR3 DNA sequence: TGTGCCAGTAGCCCCGGTGGAGGTGGAAACACCATATATTTT. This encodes CASSPGGGGNTIYF. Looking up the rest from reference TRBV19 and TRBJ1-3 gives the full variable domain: DGGITQSPKYLFRKEGQNVTLSCEQNLNHDAMYWYRQDPGQGLRLIYYSQIVNDFQKGDIAEGYSVSREKKESFPLTVTSAQKNPTAFYLCASSPGGGGNTIYFGEGSWLTVV.

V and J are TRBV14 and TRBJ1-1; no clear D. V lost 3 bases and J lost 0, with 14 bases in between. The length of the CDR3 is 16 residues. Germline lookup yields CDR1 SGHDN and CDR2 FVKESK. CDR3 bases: TGTGCCAGCAGCCATAGAACAGCCCAAATGAACACTGAAGCTTTCTTT. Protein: CASSHRTAQMNTEAFF. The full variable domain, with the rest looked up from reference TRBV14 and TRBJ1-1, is EAGVTQFPSHSVIEKGQTVTLRCDPISGHDNLYWYRRVMGKEIKFLLHFVKESKQDESGMPNNRFLAERTGGTYSTLKVQPAELEDSGVYFCASSHRTAQMNTEAFFGQGTRLTVV.

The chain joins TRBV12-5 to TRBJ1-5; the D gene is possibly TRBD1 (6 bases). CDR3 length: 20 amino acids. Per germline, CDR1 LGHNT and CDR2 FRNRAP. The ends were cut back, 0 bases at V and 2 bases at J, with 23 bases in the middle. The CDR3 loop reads CASGLVQGRERGNGNQPQHF. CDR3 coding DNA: TGTGCTAGTGGTTTGGTACAGGGCAGGGAAAGGGGAAATGGCAATCAGCCCCAGCATTTT.

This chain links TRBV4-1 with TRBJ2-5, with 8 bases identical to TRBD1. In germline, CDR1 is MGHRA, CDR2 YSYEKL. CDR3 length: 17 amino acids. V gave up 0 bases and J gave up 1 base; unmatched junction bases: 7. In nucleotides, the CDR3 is TGCGCCAGCAGCCAAGAGGACAGGGATCGGGGCCAAGAGACCCAGTACTTC. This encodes CASSQEDRDRGQETQYF.

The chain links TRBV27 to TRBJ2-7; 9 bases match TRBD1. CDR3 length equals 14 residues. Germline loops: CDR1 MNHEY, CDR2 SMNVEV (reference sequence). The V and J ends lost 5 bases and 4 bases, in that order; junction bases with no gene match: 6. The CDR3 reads CASSPRDRVYEQYF. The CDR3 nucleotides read TGTGCCAGCAGTCCTCGGGACAGGGTATACGAGCAGTACTTC.

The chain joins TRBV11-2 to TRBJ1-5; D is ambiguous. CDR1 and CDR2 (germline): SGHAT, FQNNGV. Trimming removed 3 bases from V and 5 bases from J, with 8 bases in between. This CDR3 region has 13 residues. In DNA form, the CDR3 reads TGTGCCAGCAGCTTGTACGAGGATCAGCCCCAGCATTTT. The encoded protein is CASSLYEDQPQHF. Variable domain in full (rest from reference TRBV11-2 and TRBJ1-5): EAGVAQSPRYKIIEKRQSVAFWCNPISGHATLYWYQQILGQGPKLLIQFQNNGVVDDSQLPKDRFSAERLKGVDSTLKIQPAKLEDSAVYLCASSLYEDQPQHFGDGTRLSIL.

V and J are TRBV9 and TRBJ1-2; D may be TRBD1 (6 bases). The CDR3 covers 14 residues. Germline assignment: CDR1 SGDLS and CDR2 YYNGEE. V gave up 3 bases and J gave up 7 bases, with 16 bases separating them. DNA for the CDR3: TGTGCCAGCAGCGCAGGGGTTTTGCGATCTGGCTACACCTTC. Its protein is CASSAGVLRSGYTF.

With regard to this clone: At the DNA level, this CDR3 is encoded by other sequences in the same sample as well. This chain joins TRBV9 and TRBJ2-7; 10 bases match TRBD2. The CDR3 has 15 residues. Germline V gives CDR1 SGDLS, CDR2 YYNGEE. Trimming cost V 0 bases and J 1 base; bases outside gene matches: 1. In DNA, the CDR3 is TGTGCCAGCAGCGTAGGACTAGCGGGTTCCTACGAGCAGTACTTC. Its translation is CASSVGLAGSYEQYF.

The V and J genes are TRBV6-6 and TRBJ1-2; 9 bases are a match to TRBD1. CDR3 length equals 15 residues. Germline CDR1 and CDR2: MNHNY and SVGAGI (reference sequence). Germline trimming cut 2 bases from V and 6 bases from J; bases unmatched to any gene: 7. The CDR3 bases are TGTGCCAGCAGTTACGCCGGGACAGGGTTTGATGGCTACACCTTC. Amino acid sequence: CASSYAGTGFDGYTF.

The CDR3 nucleotides are TGTGCCAGCAGCCGAGGCTATTATAGCAATCAGCCCCAGCATTTT. Encoded protein: CASSRGYYSNQPQHF. This rearrangement joins TRBV6-5 to TRBJ1-5; no reliable D call. Trimming left V 6 bases short and J 0 bases short, with 12 bases between. Germline CDR1 is MNHEY and CDR2 is SVGAGI. This CDR3 has 15 residues.

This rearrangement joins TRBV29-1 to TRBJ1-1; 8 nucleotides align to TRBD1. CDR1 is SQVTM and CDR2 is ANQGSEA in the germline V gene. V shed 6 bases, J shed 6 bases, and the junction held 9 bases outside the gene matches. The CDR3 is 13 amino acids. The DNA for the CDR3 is TGCAGCGTAGCAGGGGGCGCGGGACCTGAAGCTTTCTTT. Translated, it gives CSVAGGAGPEAFF.

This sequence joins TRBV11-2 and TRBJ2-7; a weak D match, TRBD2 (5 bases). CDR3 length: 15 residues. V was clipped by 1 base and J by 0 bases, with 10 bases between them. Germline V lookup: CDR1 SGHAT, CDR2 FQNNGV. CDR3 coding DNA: TGTGCCAGCAGCTTAGGGGAAGGGAGCTCCTACGAGCAGTACTTC. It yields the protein CASSLGEGSSYEQYF. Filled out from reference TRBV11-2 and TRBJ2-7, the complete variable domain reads EAGVAQSPRYKIIEKRQSVAFWCNPISGHATLYWYQQILGQGPKLLIQFQNNGVVDDSQLPKDRFSAERLKGVDSTLKIQPAKLEDSAVYLCASSLGEGSSYEQYFGPGTRLTVT.

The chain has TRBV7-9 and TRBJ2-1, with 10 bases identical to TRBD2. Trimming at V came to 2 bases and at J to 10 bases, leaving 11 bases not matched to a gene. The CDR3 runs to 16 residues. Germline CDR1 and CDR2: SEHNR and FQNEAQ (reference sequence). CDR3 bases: TGTGCCAGCAGCTTAAGGGGTGGGCTAGCGGGAGAGGAGCAGTTCTTC. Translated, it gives CASSLRGGLAGEEQFF.

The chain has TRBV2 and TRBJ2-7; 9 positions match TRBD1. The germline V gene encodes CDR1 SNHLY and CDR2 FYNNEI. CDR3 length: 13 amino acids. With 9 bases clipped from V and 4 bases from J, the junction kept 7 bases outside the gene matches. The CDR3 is CASTRDRVYEQYF. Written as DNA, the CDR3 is TGTGCCAGTACCCGGGACAGGGTGTACGAGCAGTACTTC.

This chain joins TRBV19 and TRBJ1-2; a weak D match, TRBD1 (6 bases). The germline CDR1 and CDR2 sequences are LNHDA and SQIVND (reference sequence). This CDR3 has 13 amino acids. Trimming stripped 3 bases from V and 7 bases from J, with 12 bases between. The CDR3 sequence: CASSIEYRAGYTF. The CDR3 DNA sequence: TGTGCCAGTAGTATCGAATACAGGGCTGGCTACACCTTC.

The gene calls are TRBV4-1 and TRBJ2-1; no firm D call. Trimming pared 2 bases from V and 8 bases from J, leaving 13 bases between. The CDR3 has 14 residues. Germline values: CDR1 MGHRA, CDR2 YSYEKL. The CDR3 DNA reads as TGCGCCAGCAGCCAACCCCCCAAAAGCCATGAGCAGTTCTTC. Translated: CASSQPPKSHEQFF.

CDR3 nucleotide sequence: TGTGCCAGCAGTACGGGGACAGGGGAGAGGAACACTGAAGCTTTCTTT. This sequence encodes CASSTGTGERNTEAFF. The chain has TRBV6-6 and TRBJ1-1, with 10 bases matching TRBD1. The CDR3 extends over 16 amino acids. Trimming removed 5 bases from V and 1 base from J; junction bases left unmatched: 7. Germline values: CDR1 MNHNY, CDR2 SVGAGI (reference sequence).

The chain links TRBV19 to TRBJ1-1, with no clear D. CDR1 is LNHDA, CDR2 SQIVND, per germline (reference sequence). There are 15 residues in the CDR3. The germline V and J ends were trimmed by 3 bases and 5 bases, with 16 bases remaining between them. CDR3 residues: CASSISPTGFTEAFF. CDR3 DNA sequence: TGTGCCAGTAGTATCTCCCCGACCGGGTTTACTGAAGCTTTCTTT.

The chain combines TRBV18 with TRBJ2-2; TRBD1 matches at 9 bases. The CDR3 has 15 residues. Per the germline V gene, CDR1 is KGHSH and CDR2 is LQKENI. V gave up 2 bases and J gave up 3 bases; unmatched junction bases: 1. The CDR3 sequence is CASSPGQGYTGELFF. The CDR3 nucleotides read TGTGCCAGCTCACCAGGACAGGGGTACACCGGGGAGCTGTTTTTT.

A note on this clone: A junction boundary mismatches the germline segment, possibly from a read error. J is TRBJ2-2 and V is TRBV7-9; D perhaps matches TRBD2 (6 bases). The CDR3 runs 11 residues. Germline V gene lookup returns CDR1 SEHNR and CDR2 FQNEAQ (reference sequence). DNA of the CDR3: TGTGCCAGCAGCTTAACCGGGGGGCTGTTTTTT. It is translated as CASSLTGGLFF.

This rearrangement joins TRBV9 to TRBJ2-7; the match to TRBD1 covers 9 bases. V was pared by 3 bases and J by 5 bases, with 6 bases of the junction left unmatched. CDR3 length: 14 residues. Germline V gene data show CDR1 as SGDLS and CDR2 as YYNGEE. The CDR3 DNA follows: TGTGCCAGCAGCGGGGGGACAGGGTGGGACGAGCAGTACTTC. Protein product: CASSGGTGWDEQYF.

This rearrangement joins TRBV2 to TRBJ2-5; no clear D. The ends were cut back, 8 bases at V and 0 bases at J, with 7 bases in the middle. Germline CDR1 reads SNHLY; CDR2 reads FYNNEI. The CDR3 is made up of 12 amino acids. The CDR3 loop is CASFGYQETQYF. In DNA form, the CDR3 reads TGTGCCAGCTTCGGTTACCAAGAGACCCAGTACTTC.

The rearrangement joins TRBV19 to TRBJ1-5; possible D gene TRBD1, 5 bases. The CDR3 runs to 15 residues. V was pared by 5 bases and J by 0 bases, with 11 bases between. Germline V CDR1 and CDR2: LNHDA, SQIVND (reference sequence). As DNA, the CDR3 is TGTGCCAGTAGTGGGGGGACCTCTAGCAATCAGCCCCAGCATTTT. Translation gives CASSGGTSSNQPQHF. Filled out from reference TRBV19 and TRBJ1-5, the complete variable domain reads DGGITQSPKYLFRKEGQNVTLSCEQNLNHDAMYWYRQDPGQGLRLIYYSQIVNDFQKGDIAEGYSVSREKKESFPLTVTSAQKNPTAFYLCASSGGTSSNQPQHFGDGTRLSIL.

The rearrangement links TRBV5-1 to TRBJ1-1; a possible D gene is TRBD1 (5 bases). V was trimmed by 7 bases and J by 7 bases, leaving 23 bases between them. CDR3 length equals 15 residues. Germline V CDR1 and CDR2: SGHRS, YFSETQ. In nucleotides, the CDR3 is TGCGCCAGCGGACCCCAAGGAGGGGCCCTCGGTGAAGCTTTCTTT. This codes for CASGPQGGALGEAFF. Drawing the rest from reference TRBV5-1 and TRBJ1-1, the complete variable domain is KAGVTQTPRYLIKTRGQQVTLSCSPISGHRSVSWYQQTPGQGLQFLFEYFSETQRNKGNFPGRFSGRQFSNSRSEMNVSTLELGDSALYLCASGPQGGALGEAFFGQGTRLTVV.

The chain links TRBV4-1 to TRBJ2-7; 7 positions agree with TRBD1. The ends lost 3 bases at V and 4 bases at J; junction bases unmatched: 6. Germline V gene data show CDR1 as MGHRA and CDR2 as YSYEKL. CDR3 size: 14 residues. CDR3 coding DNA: TGCGCCAGCAGCCAGGACCGGGACAGTTACGAGCAGTACTTC. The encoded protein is CASSQDRDSYEQYF.